This is a list of T cell receptor beta chains from one sample in a study of tumor-infiltrating lymphocytes in oesophageal squamous cell carcinoma. A single record per CDR3 protein comes from TCRdb applying MiXCR to the PCR reads. The sample lists under 20,000 distinct CDR3 sequences; around two fifths were seen once. Sequencing was carried out using esophageal tumor tissue. The receptors were gathered from a male donor with esophageal squamous cell carcinoma. The conserved cysteine and the conserved F or W are not part of the CDR3 here. Fields, in order: V gene, J gene, CDR3 protein.

TRBV10-3	TRBJ2-3	AISGTATSDTQY
TRBV7-8	TRBJ2-1	ASSAPGTVHLNEQF
TRBV20-1	TRBJ2-1	SAFGLAGIGNNEQF
TRBV7-7	TRBJ2-1	ASSLSHSNEQF
TRBV6-1	TRBJ2-7	ASGTGTEQY
TRBV11-1	TRBJ2-1	ASNDFPGQGTYEQF
TRBV6-9	TRBJ2-2	AIQGQNTGELF
TRBV6-1	TRBJ2-7	ASRAGTSRTYEQY
TRBV9	TRBJ1-6	ASSYGRGSPLH
TRBV6-1	TRBJ2-3	ASRDRGKGTDTQY
TRBV7-2	TRBJ2-3	ASSPPGLGTDTQY
TRBV11-2	TRBJ1-2	ASSLQPGEGYGYT
TRBV27	NA	ASGLLREAF
TRBV7-2	NA	ASSLGGREQF
TRBV5-5	TRBJ2-7	ASSVPGQGYEQY
TRBV6-1	TRBJ2-5	ASRIQQETQY
TRBV7-2	TRBJ2-3	ASSLATGGPDTQY
TRBV7-9	TRBJ1-4	ASSLVAAHNEKLF
TRBV6-6	TRBJ2-1	ASSYEDRRSPLH
TRBV6-1	TRBJ2-1	ASSLDGGRYNEQF
TRBV7-3	TRBJ2-3	ASSLSRDDTQY
TRBV4-1	TRBJ2-2	ASSQSRGRSGELF
TRBV28	TRBJ1-1	ASSLQGNTEAF
TRBV5-5	TRBJ2-7	ASSFGGGPYEQY
TRBV7-3	NA	ASSLTGGSPSYEQY
TRBV10-1	NA	AGDRTSGAYNEQY
TRBV6-1	TRBJ2-1	ASRTADRGREQF
TRBV7-6	NA	ASSLAHTGTPIYNEQF
TRBV6-1	TRBJ2-3	ASNQDSPGSQTQY
TRBV7-2	TRBJ1-3	ASSFFGAVGNTIY
TRBV28	NA	ASSPQLNEQF
TRBV7-6	TRBJ2-2	ASSLGQFSTGELF